A selection of T cell receptor beta chains follows, all from one sample in a study of shared clonotypes between healthy human individuals. Sequencing was performed with immunoSEQ multiplex PCR; in TCRdb, only in-frame clones are kept and a portion is missing. The sample lists 2 million to 2.5 million clones, roughly 93% occurring once. What was sequenced was naive CD4+ T cells from PBMCs. These receptors all come from a man aged 18 to 30 in good health. Some clones in this sample may be carry-over from other donors' samples. Both conserved end residues are trimmed from each CDR3. Each record gives: CDR3 protein, clone size, V gene, J gene. Only some rows state a clone size, as once, few, many or a class for expanded clones.

ASSLKLAGGETQY	-	TRBV4-2	TRBJ2-5
AIGPGDSPLH	-	TRBV10-3	TRBJ1-6
ASSKDGPMNTEAF	once	TRBV21-1	TRBJ1-1
ASSYTEYGTDTQY	-	TRBV6-6	TRBJ2-3
AISPTNTEAF	once	TRBV10-3	TRBJ1-1
AISELGGGYT	once	TRBV10-3	TRBJ1-2
ASSATPSGYT	-	TRBV9	TRBJ1-2
ASSLGLAVETQY	-	TRBV7-2	TRBJ2-5
ASSHADNTEAF	-	TRBV7-9	TRBJ1-1
ASRPDGNTEAF	-	TRBV6-5	TRBJ1-1
ASSFTGVANTEAF	-	TRBV11-2	TRBJ1-1
ASSPAPGLGYEQY	-	TRBV11-2	TRBJ2-7
ASLLRVRTEAF	once	TRBV7-2	TRBJ1-1
ASSLSAGGSYNEQF	-	TRBV5-1	TRBJ2-1
ASSSTGVIGNEQF	-	TRBV5-1	TRBJ2-1
ASSQVGPWGQETQY	-	TRBV4-1	TRBJ2-5
AWSAMAAAPDNSPLH	-	TRBV30	TRBJ1-6
ASSFGGAKSYEQY	-	TRBV28	TRBJ2-7
ASSFLGGNYGYT	-	TRBV28	TRBJ1-2
ASKFGGGKLEQF	-	TRBV6-1	TRBJ2-1
ASSRGLAGNTGELF	-	TRBV6-6	TRBJ2-2